The 32 T cell receptor beta chains below all came from one sample that was sequenced in a study of cytomegalovirus exposure and HLA in healthy donors. Use of 60 Vbeta and 13 Jbeta primers characterized the PCR. The table came from immunoSEQ multiplex PCR; TCRdb's copy has only in-frame clones and leaves some out. The table lists more than 65,000 clones, around 74% of them singletons, with 6% to 8% in the top ten. Sequenced material: PBMCs. The receptor source for this set is a woman between 50 and 59 years old in good health and CMV-seropositive.

The V and J genes are TRBV2 and TRBJ1-1, with D tentatively TRBD1 (5 bases). CDR3 length: 16 amino acids. V lost 7 bases and J lost 0, with 18 bases in between. Germline CDR1 SNHLY, CDR2 FYNNEI. This chain's CDR3 is CASIPLWGGMNTEAFF. The CDR3 coding sequence is TGTGCCAGCATTCCCCTCTGGGGGGGGATGAACACTGAAGCTTTCTTT. Full variable domain (missing parts from reference TRBV2 and TRBJ1-1): EPEVTQTPSHQVTQMGQEVILRCVPISNHLYFYWYRQILGQKVEFLVSFYNNEISEKSEIFDDQFSVERPDGSNFTLKIRSTKLEDSAMYFCASIPLWGGMNTEAFFGQGTRLTVV.

The V and J genes are TRBV9 and TRBJ2-1; possible D gene TRBD1, 6 bases. Germline lookup yields CDR1 SGDLS and CDR2 YYNGEE. CDR3 length equals 13 residues. The V gene lost 0 bases and the J gene lost 10 bases, with 11 bases spanning the gap. CDR3 loop: CASSVATGTEQFF. CDR3 nucleotide sequence: TGTGCCAGCAGCGTAGCTACAGGGACCGAGCAGTTCTTC.

This clone was counted only a few times. The J gene is TRBJ1-5, the V gene TRBV21-1; the table assigns TRBD1, which was not confirmed against the DNA. TRBV21-1 is an annotated pseudogene. The CDR3 is 17 amino acids. CDR3 DNA: TGTGCCAGCAGCACCCGGGACAGGGTCCGTTTGTACCAGCCCCAGCATTTT. It codes for CASSTRDRVRLYQPQHF.

Regarding this clone: The junction shows a germline mismatch at one end, possibly a read error. The chain links TRBV7-7 to TRBJ2-5, with TRBD2 matching 12 bases. This CDR3 is built from 15 residues. Germline V lookup: CDR1 SSHAT, CDR2 FNYEAQ (reference sequence). CDR3: CASSRPTSGSETQYF. The CDR3 DNA sequence: TGTGCTAGCAGCCGCCCGACTAGCGGGAGTGAGACCCAGTACTTC. The full variable domain, rest sourced from reference TRBV7-7 and TRBJ2-5, is GAGVSQSPRYKVTKRGQDVTLRCDPISSHATLYWYQQALGQGPEFLTYFNYEAQPDKSGLPSDRFSAERPEGSISTLTIQRTEQRDSAMYRCASSRPTSGSETQYFGPGTRLLVL.

The rearrangement joins TRBV5-4 to TRBJ1-1, with D perhaps matching TRBD1 (5 bases). Trimming shortened V by 0 bases and J by 7 bases, and 16 bases separated the two germline ends. This CDR3 is 15 amino acids long. Germline assignment: CDR1 SGHNT and CDR2 YYREEE (reference sequence). The CDR3 protein is CASSLGGQFGGEAFF. The CDR3 DNA sequence: TGTGCCAGCAGCTTGGGAGGGCAGTTCGGGGGTGAAGCTTTCTTT.

The V and J genes are TRBV10-3 and TRBJ2-3; D not resolved. V was trimmed by 2 bases and J by 1 base, leaving 7 bases between them. This CDR3 comprises 14 residues. Looked up from germline, CDR1 is ENHRY and CDR2 is SYGVKD. CDR3 in DNA: TGTGCCATCAGTGAGCAACAGCGCACAGATACGCAGTATTTT. It is translated as CAISEQQRTDTQYF.

The chain is built from TRBV5-1 and TRBJ2-1; D is unresolved. CDR1 SGHRS and CDR2 YFSETQ come from the germline V gene. The germline V and J ends were trimmed by 0 bases and 0 bases, with 7 bases remaining between them. The CDR3 runs 15 residues. The CDR3 sequence: CASSLVASSYNEQFF. As DNA, the CDR3 is TGCGCCAGCAGCTTGGTGGCTAGCTCCTACAATGAGCAGTTCTTC.

This clone was seen once. The chain employs TRBV7-9 and TRBJ2-1; TRBD2 matches 12 bases. CDR1 is SEHNR, CDR2 FQNEAQ, per germline (reference sequence). This CDR3 has 16 residues. The V and J ends lost 5 bases and 4 bases, in that order; junction bases with no gene match: 6. CDR3 nucleotides: TGTGCCAGCAGCCCCCCCGGACTAGCGGGATACAATGAGCAGTTCTTC. Encoded protein: CASSPPGLAGYNEQFF.

The chain combines TRBV4-2 with TRBJ1-6; D is perhaps TRBD1 (5 bases). From germline, CDR1 is LGHNA and CDR2 YNFKEQ. The CDR3 loop spans 15 amino acids. V shed 0 bases and J shed 6 bases, with 9 bases lying between them. The CDR3 here is CASSQDGRVNSPLHF. The CDR3, as DNA: TGTGCCAGCAGCCAAGATGGCAGGGTTAATTCACCCCTCCACTTT.

This chain links TRBV29-1 with TRBJ2-6; no firm D call. The CDR3 extends over 14 amino acids. Germline V gives CDR1 SQVTM, CDR2 ANQGSEA. V was shortened by 4 bases and J by 0 bases, with 7 bases between the two germline ends. CDR3 DNA: TGCAGCGTTGTGTGGCTCTCTGGGGCCAACGTCCTGACTTTC. It codes for CSVVWLSGANVLTF.

The chain employs TRBV5-6 and TRBJ2-7; no clear D. Trimming pared 1 base from V and 1 base from J, leaving 9 bases between. The CDR3 loop spans 14 amino acids. The V gene's germline CDR1 is SGHDT and CDR2 YYEEEE. This CDR3 is CASSLLEQSYEQYF. The CDR3 coding sequence is TGTGCCAGCAGCTTGCTGGAGCAGTCCTACGAGCAGTACTTC.

CDR3 in amino acids: CASSFLAGLNTQYF. The CDR3 DNA reads TGTGCCAGCAGTTTTCTAGCGGGACTGAATACGCAGTATTTT. The genes are TRBV28 and TRBJ2-3, with TRBD2 matching over 9 bases. This CDR3 is built from 14 residues. The trim removed 3 bases at V and 7 bases at J, leaving 5 bases unmatched. Germline V CDR1 and CDR2: MDHEN, SYDVKM. The complete variable domain, with remaining parts taken from reference TRBV28 and TRBJ2-3, reads DVKVTQSSRYLVKRTGEKVFLECVQDMDHENMFWYRQDPGLGLRLIYFSYDVKMKEKGDIPEGYSVSREKKERFSLILESASTNQTSMYLCASSFLAGLNTQYFGPGTRLTVL.

This chain connects TRBV28 to TRBJ2-1; 7 bases are shared with TRBD2. The germline V gene encodes CDR1 MDHEN and CDR2 SYDVKM. The trim removed 5 bases at V and 9 bases at J, leaving 7 bases unmatched. The CDR3 length is 13 residues. The CDR3 sequence is CASSGGRVPEQFF. CDR3 bases: TGTGCCAGCAGTGGCGGGAGAGTACCTGAGCAGTTCTTC.

V gene TRBV6-1 combines with J gene TRBJ2-7, with 10 bases fitting TRBD2. CDR3 size: 13 residues. After removal of 7 bases from V and 3 bases from J, the junction contained 3 bases not matched to a gene. Germline-derived CDR1 and CDR2 are MNHNS and SASEGT. The CDR3 bases are TGTGCCAGCACCTCTAGCGGGAGCTACGAGCAGTACTTC. This encodes CASTSSGSYEQYF.

The chain joins TRBV7-9 to TRBJ1-2; TRBD1 might be the D (6 bases). The CDR3 length is 15 residues. CDR1 is SEHNR and CDR2 is FQNEAQ in the germline V gene (reference sequence). The V gene lost 5 bases and the J gene lost 6 bases, with 19 bases spanning the gap. The CDR3 protein is CASSPRLGGVHGYTF. The CDR3 bases are TGTGCCAGCAGCCCCCGGTTAGGGGGAGTTCATGGCTACACCTTC. Full variable domain (remainder filled in from reference TRBV7-9 and TRBJ1-2): DTGVSQNPRHKITKRGQNVTFRCDPISEHNRLYWYRQTLGQGPEFLTYFQNEAQLEKSRLLSDRFSAERPKGSFSTLEIQRTEQGDSAMYLCASSPRLGGVHGYTFGSGTRLTVV.

The chain combines TRBV14 with TRBJ2-4; the match to TRBD2 covers 7 bases. The junction had 4 bases not matched to a gene; V was cut back by 5 bases and J by 0 bases. CDR1 SGHDN and CDR2 FVKESK come from the germline V gene. This CDR3 region has 15 residues. For the CDR3, the DNA is TGTGCCAGCAGCTCAACTAGCGTAGCCAAAAACATTCAGTACTTC. Protein sequence: CASSSTSVAKNIQYF.

The V and J genes are TRBV7-6 and TRBJ2-7; 12 positions agree with TRBD2. The V and J ends lost 5 bases and 3 bases, in that order; junction bases with no gene match: 5. The CDR3 loop spans 15 amino acids. Germline-derived CDR1 and CDR2 are SGHVS and FNYEAQ. The CDR3 DNA is TGTGCCAGCAGCCCGACTAGCGGGAGATTCTACGAGCAGTACTTC. Protein product: CASSPTSGRFYEQYF.

The J gene is TRBJ1-4, the V gene TRBV7-8; D is unclear. The CDR3 extends over 14 amino acids. Looked up from germline, CDR1 is SGHVS and CDR2 is FQNEAQ. V was clipped by 5 bases and J by 7 bases, with 14 bases between them. The CDR3, as DNA: TGTGCCAGCAGCCGCGGGTTAAGTGGTGAAAAACTGTTTTTT. This translates into CASSRGLSGEKLFF.

This chain connects TRBV5-6 to TRBJ2-1, with TRBD2 matching over 7 bases. The CDR3 spans 15 residues. V was pared by 4 bases and J by 0 bases, with 4 bases of the junction left unmatched. From germline, CDR1 is SGHDT and CDR2 YYEEEE. CDR3 sequence: CASSNPSGSYNEQFF. The CDR3 DNA reads as TGTGCCAGCAGCAACCCTAGCGGCTCCTACAATGAGCAGTTCTTC. The entire variable domain, with the rest obtained from reference TRBV5-6 and TRBJ2-1, is as follows: DAGVTQSPTHLIKTRGQQVTLRCSPKSGHDTVSWYQQALGQGPQFIFQYYEEEERQRGNFPDRFSGHQFPNYSSELNVNALLLGDSALYLCASSNPSGSYNEQFFGPGTRLTVL.

Points on this clone: Additional DNA sequences in this sample encode the identical CDR3. This chain links TRBV29-1 with TRBJ2-3; 10 bases fit TRBD2. Germline CDR1 and CDR2: SQVTM and ANQGSEA. This CDR3 spans 15 amino acids. V lost 2 bases to trimming and J lost 1 base; unmatched junction nucleotides: 3. The CDR3 DNA is TGCAGCGTTGAACCAACTAGCGGGGGCACAGATACGCAGTATTTT. This codes for CSVEPTSGGTDTQYF.

This chain joins TRBV7-9 and TRBJ2-2; tentatively, D is TRBD2 (5 bases). This CDR3 spans 14 amino acids. Trimming cost V 1 base and J 5 bases, with 8 bases left between them. Germline CDR1 is SEHNR and CDR2 is FQNEAQ (reference sequence). The CDR3 DNA reads as TGTGCCAGCAGCTTAGGTGGCGGGACCGGGGAGCTGTTTTTT. Translating it yields CASSLGGGTGELFF. Drawing the rest from reference TRBV7-9 and TRBJ2-2, the complete variable domain is DTGVSQNPRHKITKRGQNVTFRCDPISEHNRLYWYRQTLGQGPEFLTYFQNEAQLEKSRLLSDRFSAERPKGSFSTLEIQRTEQGDSAMYLCASSLGGGTGELFFGEGSRLTVL.

Comment on this clone: Its ends do not fully match the called genes, so a read error is possible. The chain recombines TRBV29-1 with TRBJ2-2; 9 positions match TRBD1. Germline CDR1 and CDR2: SQVTM and ANQGSEA. The CDR3 loop spans 15 amino acids. CDR3 residues: CGVFSGTGLTGELFF. CDR3 coding DNA: TGCGGCGTTTTTTCCGGGACAGGGCTCACCGGGGAGCTGTTTTTT.

The gene calls are TRBV29-1 and TRBJ2-1; TRBD2 matches 10 bases. V gave up 6 bases and J gave up 6 bases; unmatched junction bases: 8. CDR3 length: 14 amino acids. CDR1 and CDR2 from the germline V gene are SQVTM and ANQGSEA. The CDR3 protein is CSVPPGLALNEQFF. The CDR3, as DNA: TGCAGCGTACCGCCGGGACTAGCGCTCAATGAGCAGTTCTTC.

The genes are TRBV29-1 and TRBJ1-2; 9 bases align to TRBD1. This CDR3 comprises 16 residues. Germline CDR1 reads SQVTM; CDR2 reads ANQGSEA. The V segment lost 3 bases and the J segment 4 bases; nucleotides outside the gene matches: 12. CDR3 loop: CSVDAPGQGGIYGYTF. The CDR3 coding sequence is TGCAGCGTTGATGCCCCGGGACAGGGAGGGATCTATGGCTACACCTTC.

This chain uses TRBV9 with TRBJ2-1, with TRBD1 matching over 10 bases. With 2 bases clipped from V and 0 bases from J, the junction kept 2 bases outside the gene matches. The length of the CDR3 is 16 residues. Looked up from germline, CDR1 is SGDLS and CDR2 is YYNGEE. CDR3 sequence: CASSVGQGSSYNEQFF. The CDR3 DNA reads as TGTGCCAGCAGCGTGGGACAGGGGAGCTCCTACAATGAGCAGTTCTTC.

V and J are TRBV13 and TRBJ2-5; 7 bases are shared with TRBD1. In germline, CDR1 is PRHDT, CDR2 FYEKMQ (reference sequence). The CDR3 is 14 amino acids. The V segment lost 6 bases and the J segment 4 bases; nucleotides outside the gene matches: 8. CDR3 loop: CASSSDRPIETQYF. CDR3 DNA sequence: TGTGCCAGCAGTTCGGACAGGCCTATAGAGACCCAGTACTTC. The complete variable domain, with remaining parts taken from reference TRBV13 and TRBJ2-5, reads AAGVIQSPRHLIKEKRETATLKCYPIPRHDTVYWYQQGPGQDPQFLISFYEKMQSDKGSIPDRFSAQQFSDYHSELNMSSLELGDSALYFCASSSDRPIETQYFGPGTRLLVL.

This chain links TRBV30 with TRBJ1-1; D remains ambiguous. The germline V and J ends were trimmed by 1 base and 2 bases, with 14 bases remaining between them. The CDR3 is made up of 15 amino acids. Per germline, CDR1 GTSNPN and CDR2 SVGIG (reference sequence). The CDR3 nucleotides are TGTGCCTGGAGTGCCACCCGGGTAAAAAACACTGAAGCTTTCTTT. Its translation is CAWSATRVKNTEAFF.

The chain is built from TRBV6-1 and TRBJ1-2; tentatively, D is TRBD1 (6 bases). This CDR3 has 13 amino acids. Trimming stripped 6 bases from V and 2 bases from J, with 10 bases between. CDR1 and CDR2 (germline): MNHNS, SASEGT. CDR3 DNA sequence: TGTGCCAGCAGCTTAGACAGGAACTATGGCTACACCTTC. Its protein is CASSLDRNYGYTF.

The rearrangement uses TRBV5-6 and TRBJ2-7; 11 bases match TRBD1. The germline V gene encodes CDR1 SGHDT and CDR2 YYEEEE. The CDR3 runs to 15 residues. V lost 3 bases to trimming and J lost 5 bases; unmatched junction nucleotides: 7. Written as DNA, the CDR3 is TGTGCCAGCAGCTCGCCGGGACAGGGGGTCCACGAGCAGTACTTC. Translated: CASSSPGQGVHEQYF.

This chain links TRBV7-6 with TRBJ2-7; 10 positions match TRBD2. The CDR3 has 14 residues. Germline-derived CDR1 and CDR2 are SGHVS and FNYEAQ. Trimming removed 1 base from V and 6 bases from J; junction bases left unmatched: 3. CDR3 coding DNA: TGTGCCAGCAGCTTAGTTCTAGCGGGAGCCGAGCAGTACTTC. Amino acid sequence: CASSLVLAGAEQYF.

In this sample, this clone turned up once. The rearrangement uses TRBV11-2 and TRBJ2-7; D not certain. The CDR3 is made up of 12 amino acids. Germline-derived CDR1 and CDR2 are SGHAT and FQNNGV. Between the trimmed V and J ends, which lost 0 bases and 4 bases, there was a span of 4 bases. CDR3 in DNA: TGTGCCAGCAGCTTAGATCGGTACGAGCAGTACTTC. This encodes CASSLDRYEQYF.

The rearrangement links TRBV30 to TRBJ2-7; the match to TRBD1 covers 7 bases. The trim removed 3 bases at V and 2 bases at J, leaving 1 base unmatched. Germline V gives CDR1 GTSNPN, CDR2 SVGIG (reference sequence). The CDR3 is made up of 12 amino acids. The CDR3 coding sequence is TGTGCCTGGAGGACAGGGACCTACGAGCAGTACTTC. Translated, it gives CAWRTGTYEQYF.